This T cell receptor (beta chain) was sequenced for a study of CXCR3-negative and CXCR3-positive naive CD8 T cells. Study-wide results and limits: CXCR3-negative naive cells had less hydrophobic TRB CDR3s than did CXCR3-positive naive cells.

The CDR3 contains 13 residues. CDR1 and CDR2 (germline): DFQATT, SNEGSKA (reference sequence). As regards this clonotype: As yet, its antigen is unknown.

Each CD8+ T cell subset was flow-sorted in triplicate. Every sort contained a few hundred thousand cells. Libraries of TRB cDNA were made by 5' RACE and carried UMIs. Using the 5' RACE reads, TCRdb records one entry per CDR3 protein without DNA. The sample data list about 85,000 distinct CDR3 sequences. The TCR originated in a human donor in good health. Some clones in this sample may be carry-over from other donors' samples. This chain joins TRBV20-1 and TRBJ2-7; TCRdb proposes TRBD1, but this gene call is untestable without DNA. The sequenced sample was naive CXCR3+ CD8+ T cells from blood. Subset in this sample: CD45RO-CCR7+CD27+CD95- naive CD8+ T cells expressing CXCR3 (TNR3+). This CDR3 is CSARDRGGYEQYF.